This record covers a single T cell receptor (beta chain). Its antigen remains unknown. In TCRdb, the reads were re-called with MiXCR into one record per CDR3 protein. The data show under 850,000 distinct CDR3 sequences, roughly 33% seen once. Germline CDR1 SGHVS, CDR2 FNYEAQ. V gave up 1 base and J gave up 2 bases, with 11 bases separating them. CDR3 length equals 16 residues. This specimen comes from a study of T cell repertoires in cytomegalovirus infection. The wider study: Recently identified HLA-C-restricted CMV epitopes were among the peptides used. Public signatures in TCR beta pointed to CMV infection and matching HLA type. Study conclusions and caveats: Using cumulative public TCR beta family frequency, the authors identified those who carried CMV together with the relevant HLA. Ex vivo responses were dominated by HLA-C-restricted CMV-specific TCR beta clonotypes.

This TCR came from a human donor in good health (CMV status not recorded). Some clones in this sample may be carry-over from other donors' samples. The rearrangement joins TRBV7-6 to TRBJ2-2, with D hard to call. The source material was cultured PBMCs, sampled from culture after CMV antigen stimulation. CDR3 bases: TGTGCCAGCAGCTTAGTAAGCCACCGAAACACCGGGGAGCTGTTTTTT. It is translated as CASSLVSHRNTGELFF.